This T cell receptor beta chain was sequenced for a study of cytotoxic CD8 clonotypes in ibrutinib-treated CLL. Germline assignment: CDR1 LGHNA and CDR2 YNFKEQ. Trimming shortened V by 4 bases and J by 0 bases, and 19 bases separated the two germline ends. The CDR3 sequence is 19 residues long. The study's findings and limits: The clonality rise at ibrutinib response reflected private clonotype expansion.

As concerns this clone: Its target is not known.

Assay used: immunoSEQ multiplex PCR; TCRdb lists only in-frame clones, some missing. Of about 85,000 clones in the sample, roughly three quarters are singletons; the top ten hold approximately 5%. The source was PBMCs, collected after 12 months of ibrutinib treatment. The rearrangement joins TRBV4-2 to TRBJ2-6, with no clear D. The source is a human donor with chronic lymphocytic leukemia. CDR3 DNA: TGTGCCAGCAGCCCCAGAGGTCGGGTGCCCGGCTCTGGGGCCAACGTCCTGACTTTC. This translates into CASSPRGRVPGSGANVLTF.